A selection of T cell receptor beta chains follows, all from one sample in a study of CD4 T cells in relation to SARS-CoV-2 and coronaviruses. Sequencing was performed with immunoSEQ multiplex PCR; in TCRdb, only in-frame clones are kept and a portion is missing. The table lists some 37,000 clones, about three quarters of them singletons. Their specific antigens are unknown. The sequencing sample was made of memory CD4+ T cells from PBMCs, cultured in vitro. The source of these receptors is an adult with COVID-19. Each CDR3 is given with its conserved first and last residue. A D gene is named only where the DNA matches it firmly. A row's size may be missing; if present it is once, few, many or a size class.

d_gene	len	v_gene	abundance	j_gene	CDR3aa
NA	13	TRBV24-1	once	TRBJ1-1	CATKGPTNTEAFF
TRBD1	14	TRBV5-1	NA	TRBJ1-3	CASSPGQSRNTIYF
NA	14	TRBV11-2	once	TRBJ1-4	CASRNTGSSVKLFF
NA	14	TRBV5-4	once	TRBJ2-6	CASSLETGANVLTF
NA	16	TRBV21-1	NA	TRBJ1-3	CASQNQGPSSGNTIYF
TRBD2	15	TRBV7-6	NA	TRBJ2-7	CASSAGTSGIYEQYF
NA	15	TRBV27	NA	TRBJ1-4	CASTTLGPRNEKLFF
NA	13	TRBV2	once	TRBJ1-1	CASSEVAGLWAFF
NA	15	TRBV4-1	few	TRBJ1-5	CASSQGGGTNQPQHF
TRBD2	15	TRBV7-2	NA	TRBJ2-7	CASSDTSGSRYEQYF
NA	13	TRBV9	NA	TRBJ2-7	CASSGDGSYEQYF
NA	12	TRBV5-1	once	TRBJ2-1	CASSLQYNEQFF
TRBD2	16	TRBV24-1	NA	TRBJ2-5	CATSDWGTSGEETQYF
NA	14	TRBV23-1	NA	TRBJ1-1	CASSRTSMNTEAFF
TRBD1	15	TRBV13	once	TRBJ2-7	CASSPGTGVPYEQYF
NA	10	TRBV27	NA	TRBJ2-5	CVVGRETQYF
NA	15	TRBV5-1	NA	TRBJ2-1	CASSLAGGRANEQFF
NA	13	TRBV6-5	few	TRBJ1-6	CASSLNVGSPLHF
NA	14	TRBV18	NA	TRBJ1-5	CASSPGLSNQPQHF
NA	10	TRBV20-1	NA	TRBJ2-7	CSAIAVEQYF
NA	14	TRBV28	NA	TRBJ2-7	CASSSGGMAYEQYF
NA	18	TRBV7-2	NA	TRBJ1-3	CASSLNLRQSISGNTIYF
NA	15	TRBV4-2	once	TRBJ1-1	CASSRVNREDTEAFF
NA	12	TRBV3-1/TRBV3-2	NA	TRBJ1-6	CASSQDNGVLHF
NA	14	TRBV28	NA	TRBJ1-5	CASSLWRLNQPQHF
NA	15	TRBV19	NA	TRBJ2-1	CASSMLGTNYNEQFF
NA	15	TRBV5-4	NA	TRBJ2-4	CASSRDWGGPNIQYF
TRBD2	14	TRBV5-1	NA	TRBJ2-3	CASSVGLETDTQYF
NA	14	TRBV7-9	NA	TRBJ2-5	CASSFRQGGETQYF
NA	14	TRBV7-9	NA	TRBJ1-3	CASSLGQVENTIYF
NA	14	TRBV27	NA	TRBJ1-1	CASSLSSGAPEAFF
NA	14	TRBV13	NA	TRBJ2-7	CASSFDGGYYEQYF
NA	17	TRBV5-6	NA	TRBJ1-1	CASSWTSQGRVNTEAFF
NA	13	TRBV2	NA	TRBJ1-1	CASSLRGLTEAFF
NA	11	TRBV3-1/TRBV3-2	NA	TRBJ2-5	CASSQLETQYF
NA	12	TRBV19	NA	TRBJ2-5	CASSSSQETQYF
NA	13	TRBV2	NA	TRBJ2-7	CASREGQFYEQYF
NA	13	TRBV5-5	once	TRBJ2-1	CASSLGDLSRLFF
NA	12	TRBV6-2/TRBV6-3	NA	TRBJ2-5	CASSYGRETQYF
NA	16	TRBV6-2/TRBV6-3	NA	TRBJ2-7	CASSYSWSSGSYEQYF
NA	14	TRBV6-5	once	TRBJ2-3	CASSYTGGTNTQYF
TRBD1	13	TRBV19	NA	TRBJ2-5	CASSGTGQETQYF
NA	13	TRBV19	NA	TRBJ2-3	CASRISGTDTQYF
TRBD2	15	TRBV6-6	NA	TRBJ2-5	CASSSGLAGQETQYF
NA	17	TRBV24-1	NA	TRBJ1-3	CATSDFRGDHSGNTIYF
TRBD2	19	TRBV28	NA	TRBJ2-3	CASSTRSPTSGRGADTQYF
NA	13	TRBV7-3	NA	TRBJ2-5	CASSPNRHETQYF
TRBD1	12	TRBV6-5	NA	TRBJ1-1	CASSRGQGRAFF
NA	10	TRBV10-2	once	TRBJ2-1	CASSYDEQFF
TRBD1	16	TRBV28	NA	TRBJ2-2	CASSAMGQANTGELFF
NA	17	TRBV5-1	NA	TRBJ1-2	CASSSLGRGATFYGYTF
NA	15	TRBV19	few	TRBJ2-3	CASSLALNGADTQYF
TRBD1	14	TRBV6-4	once	TRBJ2-1	CASSADRAANEQFF
NA	18	TRBV28	once	TRBJ2-2	CASSLSGLGKLNTGELFF
TRBD2	16	TRBV6-5	NA	TRBJ2-1	CASSYRLAGSPVEQFF